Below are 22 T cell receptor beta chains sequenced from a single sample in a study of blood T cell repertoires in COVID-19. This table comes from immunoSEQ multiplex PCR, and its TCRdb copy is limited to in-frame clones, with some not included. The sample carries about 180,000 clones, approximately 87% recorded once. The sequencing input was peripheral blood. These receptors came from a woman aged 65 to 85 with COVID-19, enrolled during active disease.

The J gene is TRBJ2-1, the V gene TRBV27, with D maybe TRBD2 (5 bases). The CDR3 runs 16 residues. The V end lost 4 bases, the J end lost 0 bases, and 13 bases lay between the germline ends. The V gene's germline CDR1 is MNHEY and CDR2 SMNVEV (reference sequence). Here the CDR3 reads CASSYRGYSSYNEQFF. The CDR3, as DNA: TGTGCCAGCAGTTACCGCGGGTACAGCTCCTACAATGAGCAGTTCTTC.

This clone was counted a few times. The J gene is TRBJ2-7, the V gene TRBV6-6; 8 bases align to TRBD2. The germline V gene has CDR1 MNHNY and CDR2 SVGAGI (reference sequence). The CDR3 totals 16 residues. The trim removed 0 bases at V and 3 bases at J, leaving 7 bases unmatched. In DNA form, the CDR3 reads TGTGCCAGCAGTTACTCGATCGGTACTAGCGGCTACGAGCAGTACTTC. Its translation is CASSYSIGTSGYEQYF.

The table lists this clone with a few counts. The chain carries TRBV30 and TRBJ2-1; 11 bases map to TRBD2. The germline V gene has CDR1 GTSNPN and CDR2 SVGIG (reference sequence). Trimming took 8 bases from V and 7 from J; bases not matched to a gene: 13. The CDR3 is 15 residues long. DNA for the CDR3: TGTGCCGCAAAGCCCGGGACTAGCGGAGGGAATGAGCAGTTCTTC. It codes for CAAKPGTSGGNEQFF.

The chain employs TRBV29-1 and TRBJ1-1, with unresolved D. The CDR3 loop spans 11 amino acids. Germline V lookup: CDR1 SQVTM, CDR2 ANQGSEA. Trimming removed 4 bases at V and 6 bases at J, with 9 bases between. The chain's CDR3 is CSVVQLAEAFF. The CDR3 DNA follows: TGCAGCGTTGTACAGTTGGCTGAAGCTTTCTTT.

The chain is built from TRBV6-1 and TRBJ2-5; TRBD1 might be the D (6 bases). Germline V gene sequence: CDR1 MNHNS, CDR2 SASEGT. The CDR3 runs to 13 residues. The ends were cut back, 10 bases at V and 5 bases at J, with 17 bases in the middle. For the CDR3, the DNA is TGTGCCATCAACCCCCAGGGGAGTGAGACCCAGTACTTC. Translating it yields CAINPQGSETQYF.

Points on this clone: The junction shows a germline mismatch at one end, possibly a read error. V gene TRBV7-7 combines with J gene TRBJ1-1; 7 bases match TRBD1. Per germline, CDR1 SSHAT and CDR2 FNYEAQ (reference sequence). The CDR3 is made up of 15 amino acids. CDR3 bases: TGTGCTAGCAGCCAACGGGACAGAACGAACACTGAAGCTTTCTTT. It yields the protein CASSQRDRTNTEAFF.

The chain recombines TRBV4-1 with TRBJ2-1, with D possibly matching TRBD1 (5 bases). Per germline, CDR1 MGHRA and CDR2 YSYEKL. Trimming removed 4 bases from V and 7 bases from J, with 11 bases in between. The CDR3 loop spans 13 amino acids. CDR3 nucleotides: TGCGCCAGCAGCCTCCTTAGACAGAATGAGCAGTTCTTC. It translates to CASSLLRQNEQFF.

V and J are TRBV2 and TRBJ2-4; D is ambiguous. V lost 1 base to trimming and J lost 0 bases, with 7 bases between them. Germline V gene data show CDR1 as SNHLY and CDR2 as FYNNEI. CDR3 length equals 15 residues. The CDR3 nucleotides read TGTGCCAGCAGTGAAGTCTATTTAGCCAAAAACATTCAGTACTTC. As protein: CASSEVYLAKNIQYF.

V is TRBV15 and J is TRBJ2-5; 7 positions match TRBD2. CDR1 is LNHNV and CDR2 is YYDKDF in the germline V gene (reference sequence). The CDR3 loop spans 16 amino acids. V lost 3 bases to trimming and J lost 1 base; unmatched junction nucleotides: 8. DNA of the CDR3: TGTGCCACCAGCAGGGGCCGGGGGGTTGGCCAAGAGACCCAGTACTTC. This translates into CATSRGRGVGQETQYF.

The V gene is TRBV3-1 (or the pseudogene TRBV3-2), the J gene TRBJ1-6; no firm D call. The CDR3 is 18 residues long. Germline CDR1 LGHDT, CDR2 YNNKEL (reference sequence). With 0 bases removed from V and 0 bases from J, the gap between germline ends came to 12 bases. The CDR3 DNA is TGTGCCAGCAGCCAAGATGGGAGGAGGAGCTCCTATAATTCACCCCTCCACTTT. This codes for CASSQDGRRSSYNSPLHF.

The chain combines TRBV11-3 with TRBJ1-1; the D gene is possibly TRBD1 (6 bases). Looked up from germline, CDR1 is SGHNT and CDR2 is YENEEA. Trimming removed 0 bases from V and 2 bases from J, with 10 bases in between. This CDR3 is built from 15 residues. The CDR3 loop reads CASSLDAGANTEAFF. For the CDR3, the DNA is TGTGCCAGCAGCTTAGACGCAGGGGCCAACACTGAAGCTTTCTTT.

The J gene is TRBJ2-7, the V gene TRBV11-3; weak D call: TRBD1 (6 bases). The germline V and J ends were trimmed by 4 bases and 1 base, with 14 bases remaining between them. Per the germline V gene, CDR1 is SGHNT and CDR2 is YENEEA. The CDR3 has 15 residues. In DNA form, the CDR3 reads TGTGCCAGCAGCTCCGGACAGATGACGTCCTACGAGCAGTACTTC. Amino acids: CASSSGQMTSYEQYF.

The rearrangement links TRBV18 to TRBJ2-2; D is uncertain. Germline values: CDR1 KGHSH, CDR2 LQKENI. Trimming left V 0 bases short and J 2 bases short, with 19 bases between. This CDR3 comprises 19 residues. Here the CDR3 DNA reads TGTGCCAGCTCACCACCCCAAGGTCTTGGCCAGGTTAACACCGGGGAGCTGTTTTTT. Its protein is CASSPPQGLGQVNTGELFF.

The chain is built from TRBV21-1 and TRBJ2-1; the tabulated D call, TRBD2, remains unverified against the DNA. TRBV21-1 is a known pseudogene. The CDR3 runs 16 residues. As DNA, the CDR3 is TGTGCCAGCAGCAAAGGTGGCGGGAGCTCCACCGATGAGCAGTTCTTC. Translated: CASSKGGGSSTDEQFF.

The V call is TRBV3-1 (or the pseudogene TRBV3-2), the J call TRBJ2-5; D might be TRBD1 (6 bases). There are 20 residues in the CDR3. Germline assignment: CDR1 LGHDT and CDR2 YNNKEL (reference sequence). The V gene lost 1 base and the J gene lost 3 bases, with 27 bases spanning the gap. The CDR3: CASSQVGLGGEGESKETQYF. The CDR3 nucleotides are TGTGCCAGCAGCCAAGTTGGATTAGGCGGTGAGGGGGAGTCTAAAGAGACCCAGTACTTC.

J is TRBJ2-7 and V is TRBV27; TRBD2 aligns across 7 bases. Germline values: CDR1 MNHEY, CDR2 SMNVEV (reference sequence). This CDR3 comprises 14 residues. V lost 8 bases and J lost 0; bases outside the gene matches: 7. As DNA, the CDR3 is TGTGCCAGCCGCAGGAGCGGGGACTCCTACGAGCAGTACTTC. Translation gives CASRRSGDSYEQYF.

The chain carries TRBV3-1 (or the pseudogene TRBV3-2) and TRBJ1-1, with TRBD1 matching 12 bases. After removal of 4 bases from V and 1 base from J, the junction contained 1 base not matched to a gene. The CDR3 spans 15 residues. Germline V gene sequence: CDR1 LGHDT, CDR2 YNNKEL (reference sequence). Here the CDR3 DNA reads TGTGCCAGCAGCCCGGGACAGGGGGCGAACACTGAAGCTTTCTTT. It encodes CASSPGQGANTEAFF.

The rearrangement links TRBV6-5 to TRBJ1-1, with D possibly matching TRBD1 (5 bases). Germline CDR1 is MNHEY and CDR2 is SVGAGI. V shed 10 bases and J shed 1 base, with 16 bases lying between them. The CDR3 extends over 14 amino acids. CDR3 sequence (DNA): TGTGCCACTAAACGCGGGACGGAGAACACTGAAGCTTTCTTT. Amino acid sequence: CATKRGTENTEAFF.

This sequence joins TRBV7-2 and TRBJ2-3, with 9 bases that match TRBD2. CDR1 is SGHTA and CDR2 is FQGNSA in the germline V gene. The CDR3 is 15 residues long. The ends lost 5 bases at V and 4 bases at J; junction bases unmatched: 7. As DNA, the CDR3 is TGTGCCAGCAGCCCCTTAGCGGGAGAATCAGATACGCAGTATTTT. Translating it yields CASSPLAGESDTQYF.

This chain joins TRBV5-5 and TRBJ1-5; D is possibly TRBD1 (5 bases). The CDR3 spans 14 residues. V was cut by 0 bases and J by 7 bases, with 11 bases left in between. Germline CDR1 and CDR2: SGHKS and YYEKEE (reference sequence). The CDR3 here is CASSLVGGNQPQHF. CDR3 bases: TGTGCCAGCAGCTTGGTTGGGGGGAACCAGCCCCAGCATTTT.

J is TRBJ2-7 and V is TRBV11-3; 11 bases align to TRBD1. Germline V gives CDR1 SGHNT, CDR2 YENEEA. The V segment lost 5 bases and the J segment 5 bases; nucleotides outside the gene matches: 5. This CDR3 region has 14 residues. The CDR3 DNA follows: TGTGCCAGCAGCCCGGGGACAGGGGGTAACGAGCAGTACTTC. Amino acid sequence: CASSPGTGGNEQYF.

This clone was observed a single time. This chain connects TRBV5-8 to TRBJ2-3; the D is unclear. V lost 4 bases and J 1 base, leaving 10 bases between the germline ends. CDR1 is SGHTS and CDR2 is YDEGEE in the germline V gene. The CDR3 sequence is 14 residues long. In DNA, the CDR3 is TGTGCCAGCAGCCCATTGGTAGGCACAGATACGCAGTATTTT. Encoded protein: CASSPLVGTDTQYF.